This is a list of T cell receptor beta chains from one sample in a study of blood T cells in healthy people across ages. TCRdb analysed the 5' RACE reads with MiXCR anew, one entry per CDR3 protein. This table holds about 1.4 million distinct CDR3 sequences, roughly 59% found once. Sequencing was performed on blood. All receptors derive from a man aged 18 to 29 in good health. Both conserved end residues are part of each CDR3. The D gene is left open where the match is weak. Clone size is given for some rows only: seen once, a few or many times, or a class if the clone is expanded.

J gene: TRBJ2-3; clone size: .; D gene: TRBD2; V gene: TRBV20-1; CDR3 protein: CSARALSGAGGTDTQYF; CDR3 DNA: TGCAGTGCTAGGGCCCTGAGCGGAGCGGGGGGCACAGATACGCAGTATTTT
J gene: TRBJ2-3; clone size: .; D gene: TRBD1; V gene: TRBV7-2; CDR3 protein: CASSVGTALTDTQYF; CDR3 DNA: TGTGCCAGCAGCGTCGGGACAGCCCTCACAGATACGCAGTATTTT
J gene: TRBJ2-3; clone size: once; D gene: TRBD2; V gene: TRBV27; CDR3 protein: CASSLPGLAGDTQYF; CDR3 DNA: TGTGCCAGCAGTCTTCCGGGACTAGCGGGAGATACGCAGTATTTT
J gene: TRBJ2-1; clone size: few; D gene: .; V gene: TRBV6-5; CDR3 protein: CASRDVYNEQFF; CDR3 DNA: TGTGCCAGCCGGGACGTATACAATGAGCAGTTCTTC
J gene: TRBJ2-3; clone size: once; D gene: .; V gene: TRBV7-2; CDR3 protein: CASSETWGKNTDTQYF; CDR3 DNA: TGTGCCAGCAGCGAGACATGGGGGAAAAACACAGATACGCAGTATTTT
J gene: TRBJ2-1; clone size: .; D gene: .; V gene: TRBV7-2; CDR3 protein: CAGSPDKGHYNEQFF; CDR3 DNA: TGTGCCGGCAGTCCCGACAAGGGCCACTACAATGAGCAGTTCTTC
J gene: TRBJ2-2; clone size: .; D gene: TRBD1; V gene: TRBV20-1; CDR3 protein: CSAIRTGGTGELFF; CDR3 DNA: TGCAGTGCTATACGGACAGGGGGCACGGGGGAGCTGTTTTTT
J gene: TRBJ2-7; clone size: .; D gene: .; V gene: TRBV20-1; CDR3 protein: CSAEPSDSYEQYF; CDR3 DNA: TGCAGTGCTGAGCCTAGCGACAGCTACGAGCAGTACTTC
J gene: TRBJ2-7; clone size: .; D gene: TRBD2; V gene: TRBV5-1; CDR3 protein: CASSPSGSPPYEQYF; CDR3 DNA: TGCGCCAGCAGCCCTAGCGGGAGTCCCCCCTACGAGCAGTACTTC
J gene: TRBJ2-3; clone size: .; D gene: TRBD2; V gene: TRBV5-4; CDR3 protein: CASSLAGLAATRPNTQYF; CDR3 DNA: TGTGCCAGCAGCTTGGCCGGGCTAGCGGCCACTCGTCCAAATACGCAGTATTTT
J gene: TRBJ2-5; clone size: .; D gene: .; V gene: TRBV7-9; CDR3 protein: CASSDVISGGDQETQYF; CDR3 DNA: TGTGCCAGCAGCGACGTTATTAGCGGAGGGGACCAAGAGACCCAGTACTTC
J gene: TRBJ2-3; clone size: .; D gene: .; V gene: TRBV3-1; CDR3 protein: CASSQDVPTDTDTQYF; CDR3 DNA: TGTGCCAGCAGCCAAGATGTCCCAACCGACACAGATACGCAGTATTTT
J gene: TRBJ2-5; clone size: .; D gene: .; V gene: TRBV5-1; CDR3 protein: CASSLGGTQATQYF; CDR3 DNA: TGCGCCAGCAGCTTGGGAGGGACTCAAGCGACCCAGTACTTC
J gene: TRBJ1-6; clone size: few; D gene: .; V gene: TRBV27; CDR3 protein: CATGTLDNSPLHF; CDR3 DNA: TGTGCCACCGGGACATTAGATAATTCACCCCTCCACTTT
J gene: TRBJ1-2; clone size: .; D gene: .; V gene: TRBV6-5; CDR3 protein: CASGGANYGYTF; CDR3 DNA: TGTGCCAGCGGGGGAGCTAACTATGGCTACACCTTC
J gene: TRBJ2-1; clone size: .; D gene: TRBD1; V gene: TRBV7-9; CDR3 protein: CASSYNRGQGGSYNEQFF; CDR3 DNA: TGTGCCAGCAGCTATAACAGGGGACAGGGGGGGTCCTACAATGAGCAGTTCTTC
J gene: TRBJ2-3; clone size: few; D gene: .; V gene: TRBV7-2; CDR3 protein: CASSLVWGGTDTQYF; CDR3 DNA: TGTGCCAGCAGCTTAGTTTGGGGGGGCACAGATACGCAGTATTTT
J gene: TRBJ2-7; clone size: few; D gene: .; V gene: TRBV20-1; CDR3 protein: CSAINSYEQYF; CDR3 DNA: TGCAGTGCTATCAACTCCTACGAGCAGTACTTC
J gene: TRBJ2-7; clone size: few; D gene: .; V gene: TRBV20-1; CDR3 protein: CSASMGEYEQYF; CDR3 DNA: TGCAGTGCTAGTATGGGTGAGTATGAGCAGTACTTC
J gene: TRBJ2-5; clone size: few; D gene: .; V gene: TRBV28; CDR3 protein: CASSLSGDGETQYF; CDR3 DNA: TGTGCCAGCTCCCTCTCAGGGGATGGAGAGACCCAGTACTTC
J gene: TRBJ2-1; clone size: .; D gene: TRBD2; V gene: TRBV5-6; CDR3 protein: CVSSFSGSPYNEQFF; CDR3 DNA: TGTGTCAGCAGCTTTAGCGGGAGCCCCTACAATGAGCAGTTCTTC
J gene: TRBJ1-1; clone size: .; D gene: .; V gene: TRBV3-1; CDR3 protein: CASSQVWRNTEAFF; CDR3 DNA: TGTGCCAGCAGCCAAGTATGGAGGAACACTGAAGCTTTCTTT
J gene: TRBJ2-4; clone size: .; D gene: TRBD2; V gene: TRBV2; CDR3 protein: CASSGTSWDIQYF; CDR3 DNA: TGTGCCAGCAGTGGGACTAGTTGGGACATTCAGTACTTC
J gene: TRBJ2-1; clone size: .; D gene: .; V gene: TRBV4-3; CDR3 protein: CASSLDSRAYNEQFF; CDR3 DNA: TGCGCCAGCAGCCTTGATTCCCGGGCCTACAATGAGCAGTTCTTC
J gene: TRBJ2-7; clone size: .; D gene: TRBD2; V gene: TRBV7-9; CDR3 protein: CASSFAVAGGSWRYEQYF; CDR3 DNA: TGTGCCAGCAGCTTCGCCGTAGCGGGAGGATCATGGAGGTACGAGCAGTACTTC
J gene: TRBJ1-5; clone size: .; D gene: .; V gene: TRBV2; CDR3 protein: CASSDRVRGQPQHF; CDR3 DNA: TGTGCCAGCAGTGACAGGGTACGTGGTCAGCCCCAGCATTTT
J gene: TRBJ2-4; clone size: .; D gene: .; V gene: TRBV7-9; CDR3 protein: CASSLEVQAKNIQYF; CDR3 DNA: TGTGCCAGCAGCTTAGAAGTACAAGCCAAAAACATTCAGTACTTC
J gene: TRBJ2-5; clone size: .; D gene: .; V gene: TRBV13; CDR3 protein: CASSSTRFETQYF; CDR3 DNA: TGTGCCAGCAGCTCGACTCGCTTTGAGACCCAGTACTTC
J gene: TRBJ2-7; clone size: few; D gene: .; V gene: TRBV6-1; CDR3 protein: CASSIEAPYEQYF; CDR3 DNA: TGTGCCAGCAGTATAGAGGCCCCCTACGAGCAGTACTTC